The present TCR beta chain was sequenced within a study of shared clonotypes between healthy human individuals (dated by TCRdb to the early 2020s). Regarding the research as a whole: A couple of women and a few men aged 18 to 49 years were included in the cohort. Per donor, three plates each were used for CD4 naive and CD4 memory, two for CD8 naive, and one for CD8 memory. The study deeply sequenced blood TCR repertoires of about 5 healthy adults to estimate repertoire size and the extent of clonotype sharing between individuals. To increase sequencing depth and limit assay-specific biases, TCR repertoire library preparation and sequencing were carried out by different laboratories using diverse techniques. Leukapheresis yielded between about 0.8 and 8.9 billion PBMCs per donor.

Using the deep immunoSEQ assay, TCR CDR3 regions were amplified from genomic DNA by multiplex PCR. For each cell subset, the extracted genomic DNA was distributed evenly across all wells of several immunoSEQ 96-well plates, and each plate served as one replicate. For sorted subsets, each replicate PCR was loaded with 200 ng genomic DNA, equivalent to about 33,000 T cell genomes. Purified libraries were measured with a Qubit 3.0 fluorometer, size-checked on a Bioanalyzer 2100, and measured again with the KAPA Library Quantification kit. Every immunoSEQ 96-well plate was sequenced on a dedicated single-read 150-cycle Illumina NextSeq 550 flow cell. From the authors' description of their analysis: Because only junctional sequences without quality scores were contained in the immunoSEQ output, filtering matching that applied to full-length reads could not be performed. To assign V/J genes and CDR3, sequences were annotated against IMGT germline references using PyIR, a Python wrapper for IgBLAST v1.9. Reads were removed for weak V/J assignments (E-value above 1e-6), missing CDR3, stop codons, out-of-frame junctions, or ambiguous translated residues. A V3J clonotype was defined by an identical inferred V gene, J gene, and CDR3 amino acid sequence. The percentage overlap between two repertoires was calculated by dividing the number of shared unique clonotypes by the size of the smaller repertoire. Richness of each repertoire was evaluated using RTK rarefaction, the Chao1 estimator, and Recon v2.1 estimates of unobserved clonotypes. Generation probabilities were computed with OLGA for all TCRbeta clonotypes obtained by the gDNA method from a handful of donors. TCRdb carries this immuneACCESS record with in-frame sequences only. Its versions omit some clonotypes, under half of them owing to an unresolved V gene in the studies checked, with the rest unexplained. V, J and clone size reflect that table, while D and trimming were determined from the DNA. The sample has 400,000 or so clones on record, about 97% of them singletons. Around 0.29% of the sample lies in the top ten.

Donors were healthy HIV-negative adults with no recently reported acute infections or vaccinations. Only Caucasian adults living in Nashville, Tennessee, USA were represented among the donors. CD8 memory samples consisted of magnetically selected CD45RO+ cells combined with CCR7-negative CD45RA+ effector memory (TemRA) cells. Blood was collected by leukapheresis, and PBMCs were isolated by Ficoll-Histopaque density gradient centrifugation and then cryopreserved in liquid nitrogen vapor phase. Purity and quantity of every magnetically sorted T cell population were checked by analytical flow cytometry. Each sorted fraction had its genomic DNA isolated and then quantified by UV absorbance on a Nanodrop 2000c. Looking up the germline V gene (reference sequence) yields CDR1 SEHNR and CDR2 FQNEAQ. V and J are truncated by 5 bases and 2 bases respectively, leaving an intervening sequence of 13 bases. The CDR3 goes from the cysteine to the phenylalanine over 14 residues. The kept DNA is CDR3 alone, 42 bases in frame from the first base.

General findings and caveats noted by the study authors: Compared with non-shared clonotypes, the clonotypes found in all four sorted-subset donors had higher generation probabilities. Because the study included a small number of donors, the genetic and exposure-history diversity represented was limited. Pairwise subsampling indicated that sequencing depth was expected to affect the degree of clonotype sharing among donors. When several donors were compared, the shared fraction of clonotypes was about 5.2% for naive CD4, more than 3% for naive CD8, 2.3% for memory CD4, and less than 0.5% for memory CD8. Sampling was restricted to blood, and TCR repertoires in tissue are likely to differ from TCR repertoires in blood. Larger estimated clonotype richness was generally found for naive subsets than for memory subsets. Even with the large sequencing depth, rarefaction of the sorted-subset datasets indicated that sequencing was incomplete.

Of note for this clone: Its antigen is still unknown. Base qualities are not recorded, but no much larger clone differs from it by a single base.

The TCR was taken from a man aged 25 to 40 in good health. Recombination connected TRBV7-9 to TRBJ2-7; no confident D gene assignment can be made. Sequenced input: memory CD8+ T cells sorted from blood. Reading the label with the study, this specimen's cell subset or site is: CD45RO+ cells pooled with CCR7-negative TemRA cells. The nucleotides read TGTGCCAGCAGCCCGAGTTCAGTCCCCTACGAGCAGTACTTC. It codes for CASSPSSVPYEQYF.